The source of this T cell receptor beta chain is a study of blood T cell repertoires in COVID-19. How the authors handled the data: Reference gene primer amplification yielded estimated nucleated cell counts. Here immunoSEQ multiplex PCR was the method, and the copy in TCRdb shows in-frame clones only, minus some. V and J calls and clone size follow that table, whereas D and trimming were derived from the DNA. The table has a few hundred thousand clones, around 91% seen once. V lost 8 bases and J lost 7, with 32 bases in between. This CDR3 has 19 amino acids. Germline CDR1 LGHDT, CDR2 YNNKEL (reference sequence). Participant age was roughly 18 to 89 years, and participants resided in 20 to 30 US areas. Categorization into cohorts depended on clinical history that participants reported.

The rearrangement links TRBV3-1 (or the pseudogene TRBV3-2) to TRBJ2-2; tentative D call: TRBD1 (6 bases). This clonotype originated in a woman aged 35 to 49 who had recovered from COVID-19. Sequencing used PBMCs or T cells enriched from blood (not recorded which). CDR3 sequence (DNA): TGTGCCAGCCAAGGAACGACCCTAAGGACAGATGTTGATGTCGGGGAGCTGTTTTTT. This gives the protein CASQGTTLRTDVDVGELFF.